This record looks at one T cell receptor (beta chain) sequence and its context. The entry originates in a study of blood T cells in healthy people across ages. Alongside a J-beta primer mix, a sample-barcoded 5' primer served in a second PCR lasting roughly 7 to 11 cycles. Every cDNA molecule carried a tag from a template-switch adaptor bearing 12 random nucleotides. TCRdb reprocessed the 5' RACE reads via MiXCR and lists one record per CDR3 protein. This repertoire shows roughly 500,000 distinct CDR3 sequences, approximately 25% found once; its top ten account for around 10%. The trim removed 2 bases at V and 2 bases at J, leaving 12 bases unmatched. The CDR3 loop spans 17 amino acids. Germline values: CDR1 PRHDT, CDR2 FYEKMQ (reference sequence). Separately, the same data were catalogued under a study of T cells of mothers and their children. Per that study: Thymic selection molds TCR recombination output in a comparable way in related and unrelated pairs. Slightly higher, non-significant overlap characterized related mother-child pairs relative to unrelated pairs. No persistent microchimeric T cell clones were detected at approximately 100 clones per million clonotypes sensitivity.

The chain joins TRBV13 to TRBJ2-7; 7 bases map to TRBD2. The receptor comes from a boy aged 5 to 17 in good health. Sequencing was performed on blood. The CDR3 reads CASSLRSSGAPPYEQYF. DNA of the CDR3: TGTGCCAGCAGCTTAAGATCAAGCGGGGCCCCCCCCTACGAGCAGTACTTC.